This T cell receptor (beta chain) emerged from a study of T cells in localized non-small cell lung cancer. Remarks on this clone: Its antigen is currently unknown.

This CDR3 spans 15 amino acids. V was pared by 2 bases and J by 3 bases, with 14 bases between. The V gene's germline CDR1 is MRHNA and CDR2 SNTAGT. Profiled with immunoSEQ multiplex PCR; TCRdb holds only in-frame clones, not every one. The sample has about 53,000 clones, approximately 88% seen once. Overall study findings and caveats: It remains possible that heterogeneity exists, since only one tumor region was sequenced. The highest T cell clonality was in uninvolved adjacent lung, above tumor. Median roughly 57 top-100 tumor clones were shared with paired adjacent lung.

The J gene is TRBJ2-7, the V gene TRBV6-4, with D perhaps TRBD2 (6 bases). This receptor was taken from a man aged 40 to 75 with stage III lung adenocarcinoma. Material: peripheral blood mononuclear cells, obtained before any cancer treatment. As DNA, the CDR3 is TGTGCCAGCAGTGACCCTTTAGCGGACCACTACGAGCAGTACTTC. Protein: CASSDPLADHYEQYF.